The entry below describes one T cell receptor (beta chain). Its antigen is undetermined. The CDR3 totals 17 residues. The germline CDR1 and CDR2 sequences are ENHRY and SYGVKD. Losses at the gene ends were 3 bases for V and 1 base for J; bases not matched to a gene: 8. The PCR had 60 Vbeta and 13 Jbeta primers. Here immunoSEQ multiplex PCR was the method, and the copy in TCRdb shows in-frame clones only, minus some. In total, the table holds some 20,000 clones. The data derive from a study of cytomegalovirus exposure and HLA in healthy donors. Study-level results: No immune exposure information besides CMV serostatus was available. Listed as cytomegalovirus-associated were 150 to 200 TCR beta chains. A previous analysis found most TCR beta V segments productive roughly 87% or roughly 30% of the time.

The chain employs TRBV10-3 and TRBJ1-3; 8 nucleotides match TRBD1. This TCR came from a man aged 55 to 70 in good health and CMV-seropositive. The sequencing sample was made of PBMCs. DNA of the CDR3: TGTGCCATCAGTGATCCGGACAGGGAGATATCTGGAAACACCATATATTTT. Translated, it gives CAISDPDREISGNTIYF.